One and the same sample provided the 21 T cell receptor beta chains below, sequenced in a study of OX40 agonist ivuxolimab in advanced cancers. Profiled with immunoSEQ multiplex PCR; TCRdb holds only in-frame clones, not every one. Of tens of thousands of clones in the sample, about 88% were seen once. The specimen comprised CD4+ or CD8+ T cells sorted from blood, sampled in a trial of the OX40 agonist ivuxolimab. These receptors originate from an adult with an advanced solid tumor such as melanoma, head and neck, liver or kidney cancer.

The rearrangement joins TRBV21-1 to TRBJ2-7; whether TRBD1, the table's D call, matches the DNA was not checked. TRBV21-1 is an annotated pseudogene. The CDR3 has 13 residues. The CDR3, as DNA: TGTGCCGGTAGGCCAGGACAGATGCACGAGCAGTACGTC. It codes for CAGRPGQMHEQYV.

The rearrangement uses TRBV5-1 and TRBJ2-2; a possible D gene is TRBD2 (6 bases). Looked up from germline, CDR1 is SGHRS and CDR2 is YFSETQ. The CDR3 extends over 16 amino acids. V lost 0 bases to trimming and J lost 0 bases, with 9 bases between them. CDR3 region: CASSLAGGANTGELFF. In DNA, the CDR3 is TGCGCCAGCAGCTTGGCCGGCGGGGCGAACACCGGGGAGCTGTTTTTT.

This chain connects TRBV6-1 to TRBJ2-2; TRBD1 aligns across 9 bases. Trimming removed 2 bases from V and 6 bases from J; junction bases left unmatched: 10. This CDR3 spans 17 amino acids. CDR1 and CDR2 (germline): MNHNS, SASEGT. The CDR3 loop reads CASSEWHRQGVAGELFF. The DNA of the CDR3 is TGTGCCAGCAGTGAATGGCACCGACAGGGGGTGGCCGGGGAGCTGTTTTTT.

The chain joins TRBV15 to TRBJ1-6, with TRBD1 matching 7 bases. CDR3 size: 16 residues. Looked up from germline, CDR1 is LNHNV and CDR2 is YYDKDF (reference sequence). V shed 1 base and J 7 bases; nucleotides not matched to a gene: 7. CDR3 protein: CATSRGDGTANSPLHF. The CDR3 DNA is TGTGCCACCAGCAGAGGTGACGGGACAGCAAATTCACCCCTCCACTTT.

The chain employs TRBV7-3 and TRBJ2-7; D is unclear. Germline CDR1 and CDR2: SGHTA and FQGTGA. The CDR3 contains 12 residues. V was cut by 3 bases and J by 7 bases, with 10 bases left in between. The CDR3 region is CASSFSGKEQYF. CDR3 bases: TGTGCCAGCAGCTTCTCAGGAAAAGAGCAGTACTTC.

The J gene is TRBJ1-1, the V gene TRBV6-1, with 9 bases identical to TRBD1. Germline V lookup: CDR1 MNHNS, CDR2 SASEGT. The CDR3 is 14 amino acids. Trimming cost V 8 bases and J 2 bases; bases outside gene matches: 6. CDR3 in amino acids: CASWEGQGNTEAFF. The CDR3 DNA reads TGTGCCAGCTGGGAGGGACAGGGTAACACTGAAGCTTTCTTT.

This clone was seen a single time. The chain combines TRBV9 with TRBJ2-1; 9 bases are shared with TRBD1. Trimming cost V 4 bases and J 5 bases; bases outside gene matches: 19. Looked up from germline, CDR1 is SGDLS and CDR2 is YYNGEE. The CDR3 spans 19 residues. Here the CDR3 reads CASSPAGTGRTTLDNEQFF. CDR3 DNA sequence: TGTGCCAGCAGCCCAGCTGGGACAGGGAGGACGACCTTAGACAATGAGCAGTTCTTC. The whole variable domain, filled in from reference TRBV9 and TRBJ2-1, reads DSGVTQTPKHLITATGQRVTLRCSPRSGDLSVYWYQQSLDQGLQFLIQYYNGEERAKGNILERFSAQQFPDLHSELNLSSLELGDSALYFCASSPAGTGRTTLDNEQFFGPGTRLTVL.

The CDR3 DNA reads TGTGCCAGCAGTACTCGGGACGGGAATAACTATGGCTACACCTTC. Amino acid sequence: CASSTRDGNNYGYTF. The chain has TRBV6-1 and TRBJ1-2, with a weak D call TRBD1 (5 bases). V lost 5 bases and J 1 base, leaving 14 bases between the germline ends. This CDR3 contains 15 residues. The V gene's germline CDR1 is MNHNS and CDR2 SASEGT.

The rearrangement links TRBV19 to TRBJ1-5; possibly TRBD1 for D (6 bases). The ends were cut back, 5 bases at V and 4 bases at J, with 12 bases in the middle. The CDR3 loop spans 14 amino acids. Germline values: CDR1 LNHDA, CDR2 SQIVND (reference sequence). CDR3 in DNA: TGTGCCAGTAGTGTCCAGGGGAGAAATCAGCCCCAGCATTTT. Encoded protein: CASSVQGRNQPQHF.

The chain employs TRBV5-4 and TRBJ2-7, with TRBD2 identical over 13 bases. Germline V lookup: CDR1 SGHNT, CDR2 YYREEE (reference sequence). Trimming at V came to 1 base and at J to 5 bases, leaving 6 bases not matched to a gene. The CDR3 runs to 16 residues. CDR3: CASSLPAGTSGDEQYF. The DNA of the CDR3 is TGTGCCAGCAGCTTGCCTGCCGGGACTAGCGGGGACGAGCAGTACTTC.

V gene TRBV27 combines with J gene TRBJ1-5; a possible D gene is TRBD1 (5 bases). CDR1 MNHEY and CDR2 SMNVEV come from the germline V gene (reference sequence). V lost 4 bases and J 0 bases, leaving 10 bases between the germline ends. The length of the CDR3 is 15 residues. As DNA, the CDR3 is TGTGCCAGCAGTTCGGGGACCGTTAGCAATCAGCCCCAGCATTTT. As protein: CASSSGTVSNQPQHF.

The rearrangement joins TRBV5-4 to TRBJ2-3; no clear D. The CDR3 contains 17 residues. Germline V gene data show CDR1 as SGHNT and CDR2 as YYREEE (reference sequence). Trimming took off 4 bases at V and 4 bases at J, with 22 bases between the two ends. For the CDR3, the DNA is TGTGCCAGCAGCCGCCCCTCTGGAAGACTGGTGTCAGATACGCAGTATTTT. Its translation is CASSRPSGRLVSDTQYF.

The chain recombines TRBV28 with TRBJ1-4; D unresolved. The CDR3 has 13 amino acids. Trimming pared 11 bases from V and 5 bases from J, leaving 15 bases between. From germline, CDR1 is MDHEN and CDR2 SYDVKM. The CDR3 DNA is TGTGCCTGCAATACAGCCGGGAATGAAAAACTGTTTTTT. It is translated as CACNTAGNEKLFF.

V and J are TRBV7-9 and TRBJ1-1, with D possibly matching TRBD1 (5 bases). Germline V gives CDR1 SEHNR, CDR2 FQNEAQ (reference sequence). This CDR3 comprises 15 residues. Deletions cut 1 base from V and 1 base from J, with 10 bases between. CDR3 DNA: TGTGCCAGCAGCTTAGACGGGGGGAGGAACACTGAAGCTTTCTTT. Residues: CASSLDGGRNTEAFF.

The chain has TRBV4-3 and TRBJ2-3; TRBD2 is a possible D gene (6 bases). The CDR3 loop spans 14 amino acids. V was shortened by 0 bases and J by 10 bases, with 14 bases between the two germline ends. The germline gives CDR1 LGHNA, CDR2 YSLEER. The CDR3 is CASSQDNEGLSQYF. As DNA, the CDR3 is TGCGCCAGCAGCCAAGATAATGAGGGACTCTCGCAGTATTTT.

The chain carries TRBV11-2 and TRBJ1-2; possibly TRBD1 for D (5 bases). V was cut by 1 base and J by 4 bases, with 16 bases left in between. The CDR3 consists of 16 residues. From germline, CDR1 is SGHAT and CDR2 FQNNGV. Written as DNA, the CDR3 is TGTGCCAGCAGCTTAGGTTACCGGACCCAGGGCTATGGCTACACCTTC. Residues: CASSLGYRTQGYGYTF.

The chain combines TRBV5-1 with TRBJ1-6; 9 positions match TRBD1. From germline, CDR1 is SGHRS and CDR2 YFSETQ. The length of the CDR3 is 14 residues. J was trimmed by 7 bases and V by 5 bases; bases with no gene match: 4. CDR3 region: CASSSGTGNSPLHF. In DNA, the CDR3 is TGCGCCAGCAGTTCCGGGACAGGGAATTCACCCCTCCACTTT.

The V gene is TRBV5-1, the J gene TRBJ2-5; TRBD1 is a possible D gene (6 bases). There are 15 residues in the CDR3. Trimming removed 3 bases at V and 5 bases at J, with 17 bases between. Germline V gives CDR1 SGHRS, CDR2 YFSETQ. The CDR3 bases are TGCGCCAGCAGCTCTTCCGGCCGGGACACGGAGACCCAGTACTTC. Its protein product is CASSSSGRDTETQYF. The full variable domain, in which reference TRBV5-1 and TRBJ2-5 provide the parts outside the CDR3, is KAGVTQTPRYLIKTRGQQVTLSCSPISGHRSVSWYQQTPGQGLQFLFEYFSETQRNKGNFPGRFSGRQFSNSRSEMNVSTLELGDSALYLCASSSSGRDTETQYFGPGTRLLVL.

CDR3 nucleotides: TGTGCCAGCAGTTACGGGACTGAGGGGACCCAAGAGACCCAGTACTTC. It encodes CASSYGTEGTQETQYF. J is TRBJ2-5 and V is TRBV6-5; possible D gene TRBD2, 6 bases. V was cut by 2 bases and J by 1 base, with 14 bases left in between. CDR3 size: 16 residues. Germline loops: CDR1 MNHEY, CDR2 SVGAGI.

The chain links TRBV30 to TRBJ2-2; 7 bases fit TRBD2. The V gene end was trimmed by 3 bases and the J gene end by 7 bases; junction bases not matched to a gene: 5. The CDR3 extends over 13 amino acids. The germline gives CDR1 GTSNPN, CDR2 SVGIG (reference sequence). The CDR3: CAWRGGSYGELFF. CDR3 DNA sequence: TGTGCCTGGAGGGGAGGGTCCTACGGGGAGCTGTTTTTT.

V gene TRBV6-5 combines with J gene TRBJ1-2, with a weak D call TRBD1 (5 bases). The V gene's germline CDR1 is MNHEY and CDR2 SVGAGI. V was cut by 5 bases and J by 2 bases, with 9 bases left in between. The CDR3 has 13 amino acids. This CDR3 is CASSGHLNYGYTF. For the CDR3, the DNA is TGTGCCAGCAGTGGACATCTAAACTATGGCTACACCTTC.